This T cell receptor beta chain was captured in a study of CD4+ T cells in melanoma. Regarding the study as a whole: CD8+ T cell, macrophage and B cell function reportedly correlated with neoantigen-specific CD4+ T cells. Neoantigen-specific CD4+ T cells in melanoma reportedly had diverse differentiation states.

As to this clone: Antigen: not known.

Trimming stripped 7 bases from V and 4 bases from J, with 16 bases between. This CDR3 is 14 amino acids long. From germline, CDR1 is SGHVS and CDR2 FQNEAQ. Measured with immunoSEQ multiplex PCR; TCRdb has only the in-frame clones, and not every one. The data hold around 55,000 clones, with more than 60% observed a single time. Sequencing used tumor tissue. The chain joins TRBV7-8 to TRBJ1-1; tentatively, D is TRBD1 (6 bases). The clonotype comes from a human donor with melanoma. CDR3 protein: CASITRGLSTEAFF. DNA for the CDR3: TGTGCCAGCATAACCCGGGGGCTGAGCACTGAAGCTTTCTTT.